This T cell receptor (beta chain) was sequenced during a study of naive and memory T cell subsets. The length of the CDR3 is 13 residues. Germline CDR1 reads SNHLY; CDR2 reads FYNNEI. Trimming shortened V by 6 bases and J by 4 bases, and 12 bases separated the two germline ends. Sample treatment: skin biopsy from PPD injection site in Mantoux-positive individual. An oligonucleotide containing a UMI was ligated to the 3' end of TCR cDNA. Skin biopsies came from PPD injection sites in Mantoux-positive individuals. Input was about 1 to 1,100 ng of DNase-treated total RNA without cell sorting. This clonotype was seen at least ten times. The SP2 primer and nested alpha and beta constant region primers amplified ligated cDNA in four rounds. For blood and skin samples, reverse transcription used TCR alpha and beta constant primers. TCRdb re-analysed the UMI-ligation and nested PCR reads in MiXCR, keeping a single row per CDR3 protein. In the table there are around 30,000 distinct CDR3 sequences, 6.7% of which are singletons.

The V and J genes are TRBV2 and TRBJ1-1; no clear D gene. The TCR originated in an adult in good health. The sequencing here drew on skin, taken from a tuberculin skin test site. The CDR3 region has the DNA TGTGCCAGCAGGGCCGGGTTCAGCACTGAAGCTTTCTTT. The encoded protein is CASRAGFSTEAFF.